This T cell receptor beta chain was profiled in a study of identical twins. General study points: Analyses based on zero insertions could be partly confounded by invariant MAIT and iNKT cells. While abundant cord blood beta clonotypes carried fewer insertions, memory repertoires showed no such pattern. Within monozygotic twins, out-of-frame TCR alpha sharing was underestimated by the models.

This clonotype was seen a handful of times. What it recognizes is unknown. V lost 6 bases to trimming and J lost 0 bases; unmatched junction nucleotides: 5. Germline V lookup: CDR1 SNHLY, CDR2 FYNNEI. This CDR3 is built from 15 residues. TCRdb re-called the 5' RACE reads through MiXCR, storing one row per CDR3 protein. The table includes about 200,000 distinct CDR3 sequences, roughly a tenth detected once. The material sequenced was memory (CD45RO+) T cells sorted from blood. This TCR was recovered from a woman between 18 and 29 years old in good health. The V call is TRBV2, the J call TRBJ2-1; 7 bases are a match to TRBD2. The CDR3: CASRQLASSYNEQFF. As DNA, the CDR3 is TGTGCCAGCAGACAACTAGCGAGCTCCTACAATGAGCAGTTCTTC.